Included here is one TCR beta chain sequence, with context. The data were taken from a study of OX40 agonist ivuxolimab in advanced cancers. Clones were sequenced by immunoSEQ multiplex PCR, and TCRdb holds only the in-frame ones, with some missing. The sample records about 100,000 clones, under 95% being singletons. The CDR3 extends over 15 amino acids. With 0 bases removed from V and 2 bases from J, the gap between germline ends came to 12 bases. Germline CDR1 is SGHDT and CDR2 is YYEEEE. The sequence was collected from an adult with an advanced solid tumor such as melanoma, head and neck, liver or kidney cancer. This specimen was CD4+ or CD8+ T cells sorted from blood, taken in a trial of the OX40 agonist ivuxolimab. The chain employs TRBV5-6 and TRBJ2-7; D gene ambiguous. This chain's CDR3 is CASSLAGRPPYEQYF. For the CDR3, the DNA is TGTGCCAGCAGCTTGGCAGGCAGGCCACCCTACGAGCAGTACTTC.